The source of this TCR beta chain is a study of blood T cell repertoires in COVID-19. In the study overall: Samples of COVID-19 (acute and convalescent) were obtained from the United States, Italy and Spain.

Looked up from germline, CDR1 is ENHRY and CDR2 is SYGVKD. The CDR3 has 14 amino acids. For this clone: The junction departs from germline at one end; a sequencing error may be responsible.

Original processing notes: Reference gene primer amplification yielded estimated nucleated cell counts. Assay: immunoSEQ multiplex PCR; the TCRdb copy retains only in-frame clones and omits some. The DNA gave D and trimming, while V, J and clone size come from that table. The sample shows roughly 200,000 clones, 70% to 80% of them seen only once. What was sequenced was peripheral blood. This chain links TRBV10-3 with TRBJ2-5; 7 nucleotides align to TRBD1. The receptor was isolated from a woman between 40 and 55 years old with COVID-19, enrolled during active disease. DNA of the CDR3: TGTGCCATCAGTGAGCTATACCGGGACAGCCAATGTAACTTC. As protein: CAISELYRDSQCNF.